This T cell receptor beta chain came from a study of cytomegalovirus exposure and HLA in healthy donors. Findings and limits, study-wide: Later work found most CMV-associated TCR beta chains apparently HLA-restricted. A list of more than 150 TCR beta chains associated with cytomegalovirus was given.

This clone was seen only once. Its antigen is still unknown. Germline V lookup: CDR1 MNHEY, CDR2 SMNVEV (reference sequence). J gave up 3 bases and V 6 bases, and 7 bases lay outside the gene matches. The CDR3 is made up of 14 amino acids. In the PCR, 60 Vbeta and 13 Jbeta primers were used. Sequencing was performed with immunoSEQ multiplex PCR; in TCRdb, only in-frame clones are kept and a portion is missing. The table records about 190,000 clones, about four fifths of them present only once. The sequence derives from a woman in her forties or fifties in good health and CMV-seropositive. What was sequenced was PBMCs. The V call is TRBV27, the J call TRBJ1-2; 7 bases align to TRBD1. DNA for the CDR3: TGTGCCAGCAGCCGATGGCAGGGGGACTATGGCTACACCTTC. Amino acid sequence: CASSRWQGDYGYTF.